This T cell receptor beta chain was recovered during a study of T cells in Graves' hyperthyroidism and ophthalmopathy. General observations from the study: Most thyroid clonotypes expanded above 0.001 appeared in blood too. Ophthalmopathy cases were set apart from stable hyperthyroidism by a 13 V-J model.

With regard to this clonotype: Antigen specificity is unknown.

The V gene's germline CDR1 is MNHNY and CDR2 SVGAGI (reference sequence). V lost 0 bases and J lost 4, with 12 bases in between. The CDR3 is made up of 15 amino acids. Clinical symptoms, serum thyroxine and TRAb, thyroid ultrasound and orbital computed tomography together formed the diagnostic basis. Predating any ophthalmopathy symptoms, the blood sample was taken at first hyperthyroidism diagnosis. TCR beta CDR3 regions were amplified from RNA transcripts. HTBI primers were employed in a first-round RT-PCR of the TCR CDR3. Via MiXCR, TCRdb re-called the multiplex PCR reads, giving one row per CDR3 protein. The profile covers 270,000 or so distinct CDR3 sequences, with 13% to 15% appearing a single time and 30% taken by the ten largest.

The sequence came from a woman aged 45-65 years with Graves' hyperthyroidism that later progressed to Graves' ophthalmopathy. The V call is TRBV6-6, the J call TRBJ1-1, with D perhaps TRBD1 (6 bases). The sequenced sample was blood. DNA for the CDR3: TGTGCCAGCAGTTACTCGAGACAGGCACTCACTGAAGCTTTCTTT. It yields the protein CASSYSRQALTEAFF.